Listed here are 28 T cell receptor beta chains from one sample, sequenced in a study of T cells after yellow fever vaccination. Each CDR3 protein gets one entry after TCRdb re-called the 5' RACE reads with MiXCR. Counted here are about 220,000 distinct CDR3 sequences, 3% to 3.5% occurring once; the ten biggest clones make up about 3.3%. Sequenced here: CD4+ T cells sorted from PBMCs, sampled 10 days after the yellow fever booster vaccination. These receptors all stem from a man aged 18 to 35 who received the YFV17D yellow fever vaccine.

V and J are TRBV5-1 and TRBJ2-5, with no clear D. V was clipped by 4 bases and J by 0 bases, with 16 bases between them. The CDR3 is made up of 16 amino acids. CDR1 is SGHRS and CDR2 is YFSETQ in the germline V gene. CDR3 residues: CASSPGQTHYQETQYF. CDR3 coding DNA: TGCGCCAGCAGCCCTGGCCAGACCCATTACCAAGAGACCCAGTACTTC.

This clonotype showed up just a few times. This chain links TRBV4-2 with TRBJ2-7; 10 positions match TRBD2. With 3 bases clipped from V and 0 bases from J, the junction kept 2 bases outside the gene matches. The germline V gene encodes CDR1 LGHNA and CDR2 YNFKEQ. The CDR3 has 15 amino acids. This chain's CDR3 is CASSQSGGDSYEQYV. In nucleotides, the CDR3 is TGTGCCAGCAGCCAGAGCGGGGGGGACTCCTACGAGCAGTACGTC.

This clonotype was counted at least ten times. The V call is TRBV19, the J call TRBJ2-5; 14 nucleotides align to TRBD2. V shed 4 bases and J 2 bases; nucleotides not matched to a gene: 6. From germline, CDR1 is LNHDA and CDR2 SQIVND (reference sequence). The CDR3 has 17 residues. As DNA, the CDR3 is TGTGCCAGTAGTAGGGGACTAGCGGGGGCTATGCAAGAGACCCAGTACTTC. It specifies CASSRGLAGAMQETQYF. Based on the CDR3 plus reference TRBV19 and TRBJ2-5, the full variable domain is DGGITQSPKYLFRKEGQNVTLSCEQNLNHDAMYWYRQDPGQGLRLIYYSQIVNDFQKGDIAEGYSVSREKKESFPLTVTSAQKNPTAFYLCASSRGLAGAMQETQYFGPGTRLLVL.

This clonotype was recorded at least ten times. The rearrangement links TRBV7-2 to TRBJ2-3; the D is unclear. Germline V gene lookup returns CDR1 SGHTA and CDR2 FQGNSA. The CDR3 spans 13 residues. V lost 3 bases to trimming and J lost 5 bases, with 9 bases between them. DNA for the CDR3: TGTGCCAGCAGCTTCAGTTTAGGAGATACGCAGTATTTT. This translates into CASSFSLGDTQYF.

The chain uses TRBV9 and TRBJ1-3; TRBD1 agrees at 9 bases. V dropped 4 bases and J dropped 4; count of bases not matched to a gene: 12. CDR1 and CDR2 from the germline V gene are SGDLS and YYNGEE. The CDR3 totals 17 residues. The CDR3 is CASSTTSGTGPGNTIYF. The CDR3 DNA is TGTGCCAGCAGCACGACGTCGGGGACAGGGCCGGGAAACACCATATATTTT.

V gene TRBV25-1 combines with J gene TRBJ2-1; D may be TRBD2 (5 bases). With 11 bases removed from V and 5 bases from J, the gap between germline ends came to 16 bases. The germline V gene encodes CDR1 MGHDK and CDR2 SYGVNS. The CDR3 is 13 amino acids. DNA for the CDR3: TGTGCCGCCGCGTCGAGGGTAGACAATGAGCAGTTCTTC. Translated, it gives CAAASRVDNEQFF.

This clonotype was seen repeatedly, ten times or more. This rearrangement joins TRBV20-1 to TRBJ1-3; D not certain. Germline-derived CDR1 and CDR2 are DFQATT and SNEGSKA (reference sequence). The CDR3 has 13 residues. V was clipped by 1 base and J by 2 bases, with 6 bases between them. The CDR3 spells CSARAQAGNTIYF. CDR3 sequence (DNA): TGCAGTGCTAGAGCGCAGGCTGGAAACACCATATATTTT.

This clonotype has ten or more counts. This chain connects TRBV20-1 to TRBJ1-4; no clear D gene. Germline CDR1 reads DFQATT; CDR2 reads SNEGSKA (reference sequence). The CDR3 loop spans 13 amino acids. V gave up 0 bases and J gave up 4 bases, with 6 bases separating them. DNA for the CDR3: TGCAGTGCTAGAGACAGTATTAATGAAAAACTGTTTTTT. Encoded protein: CSARDSINEKLFF.

Many counts were recorded for this clonotype. The chain links TRBV6-2 or TRBV6-3 to TRBJ2-2, with D perhaps given as TRBD1 or TRBD2 (5 bases each). The CDR3 is 15 amino acids. Germline CDR1 reads MNHEY; CDR2 reads SVGEGT. Trimming removed 2 bases from V and 6 bases from J, with 13 bases in between. The CDR3 sequence is CASSYRDPGAGELFF. Written as DNA, the CDR3 is TGTGCCAGCAGTTACAGGGACCCGGGCGCCGGGGAGCTGTTTTTT.

This clonotype has only a few counts. This sequence joins TRBV5-4 and TRBJ2-7; the match to TRBD2 covers 8 bases. The CDR3 runs 14 residues. V shed 2 bases and J 6 bases; nucleotides not matched to a gene: 7. The germline CDR1 and CDR2 sequences are SGHNT and YYREEE (reference sequence). The CDR3 DNA sequence: TGTGCCAGCAGCTTAGCGGGGGACCGTGGCGAGCAGTACTTC. As protein: CASSLAGDRGEQYF.

This clonotype was seen more than once but under ten times. V and J are TRBV5-4 and TRBJ2-5, with 8 bases aligning to TRBD2. CDR3 length: 16 residues. Germline V gives CDR1 SGHNT, CDR2 YYREEE (reference sequence). V shed 4 bases and J 1 base; nucleotides not matched to a gene: 9. For the CDR3, the DNA is TGTGCCAGCAGCCTTCGACTAGCGTCGGGCCAAGAGACCCAGTACTTC. Encoded protein: CASSLRLASGQETQYF.

This clonotype was detected a few times. The genes are TRBV6-5 and TRBJ1-1; the D gene is possibly TRBD1 (6 bases). The V gene lost 4 bases and the J gene lost 5 bases, with 17 bases spanning the gap. The CDR3 runs 15 residues. CDR1 is MNHEY, CDR2 SVGAGI, per germline. The CDR3 spells CASSSRGEGDTEAFF. Here the CDR3 DNA reads TGTGCCAGCAGTTCCCGAGGGGAGGGGGATACTGAAGCTTTCTTT.

This clonotype occurred a few times. For the CDR3, the DNA is TGTGCCAGCAGAAAGGGACAGGGAGACCATCAGCCCCAGCATTTT. Translated, it gives CASRKGQGDHQPQHF. V usage is TRBV2 and J usage is TRBJ1-5, with 9 bases fitting TRBD1. CDR3 size: 15 residues. V lost 6 bases to trimming and J lost 5 bases; unmatched junction nucleotides: 8. The germline V gene has CDR1 SNHLY and CDR2 FYNNEI.

This chain's CDR3 is CASSFSLSIGAPLHF. In DNA, the CDR3 is TGTGCCAGCAGCTTCAGTCTCTCTATAGGAGCACCCCTCCACTTT. V is TRBV7-3 and J is TRBJ1-6; D uncertain. Germline loops: CDR1 SGHTA, CDR2 FQGTGA. CDR3 length: 15 amino acids. The ends were cut back, 3 bases at V and 11 bases at J, with 17 bases in the middle.

This clonotype came up a few times. The chain couples TRBV11-3 to TRBJ1-5, with TRBD1 identical over 10 bases. Trimming took 5 bases from V and 2 from J; bases not matched to a gene: 6. The CDR3 is 16 amino acids. In germline, CDR1 is SGHNT, CDR2 YENEEA. The CDR3 protein is CASSPQTGGRNQPQHF. The CDR3 nucleotides are TGTGCCAGCAGCCCCCAGACAGGGGGCCGCAATCAGCCCCAGCATTTT. The full variable domain, in which reference TRBV11-3 and TRBJ1-5 provide the parts outside the CDR3, is EAGVVQSPRYKIIEKKQPVAFWCNPISGHNTLYWYLQNLGQGPELLIRYENEEAVDDSQLPKDRFSAERLKGVDSTLKIQPAELGDSAVYLCASSPQTGGRNQPQHFGDGTRLSIL.

The V call is TRBV20-1, the J call TRBJ2-6, with D unresolved. This CDR3 has 15 amino acids. CDR1 and CDR2 from the germline V gene are DFQATT and SNEGSKA (reference sequence). V was clipped by 3 bases and J by 1 base, with 10 bases between them. CDR3: CSARPESSGANVLTF. In nucleotides, the CDR3 is TGCAGTGCTAGGCCGGAGAGTTCTGGGGCCAACGTCCTGACTTTC.

This clonotype was recorded at least ten times. This chain joins TRBV19 and TRBJ2-3; 9 bases match TRBD2. Trimming removed 4 bases from V and 3 bases from J; junction bases left unmatched: 11. CDR3 length: 17 residues. The germline CDR1 and CDR2 sequences are LNHDA and SQIVND (reference sequence). The CDR3 nucleotides are TGTGCCAGTAGTACCCCGGCGGGGGGGGCTCGAACAGATACGCAGTATTTT. The encoded protein is CASSTPAGGARTDTQYF.

In its sample, this clonotype was seen many times. The chain is built from TRBV5-1 and TRBJ1-2; unclear D gene. The CDR3 totals 12 residues. V was pared by 0 bases and J by 4 bases, with 4 bases between. Germline CDR1 and CDR2: SGHRS and YFSETQ. The CDR3 here is CASSLDTYGYTF. The CDR3 nucleotides are TGCGCCAGCAGCTTGGACACCTATGGCTACACCTTC.

This clonotype was detected a few times. This chain connects TRBV12-3 or TRBV12-4 to TRBJ1-6, with 10 bases identical to TRBD1. This CDR3 is 19 amino acids long. The ends lost 7 bases at V and 10 bases at J; junction bases unmatched: 22. For the CDR3, the DNA is TGTGCCAGCACCCTCCGGGACAGGGGATTAGTCAGAGGAGGATCACCCCTCCACTTT. Amino acids: CASTLRDRGLVRGGSPLHF.

The V call is TRBV25-1, the J call TRBJ1-4; D not certain. V was pared by 1 base and J by 4 bases, with 7 bases between. The CDR3 contains 14 residues. Germline CDR1 is MGHDK and CDR2 is SYGVNS. This chain's CDR3 is CASSELGVNEKLFF. As DNA, the CDR3 is TGTGCCAGCAGTGAATTAGGTGTTAATGAAAAACTGTTTTTT.

This clonotype was detected a few times. The chain joins TRBV28 to TRBJ2-7; D remains unclear. V was cut by 7 bases and J by 0 bases, with 13 bases left in between. The germline gives CDR1 MDHEN, CDR2 SYDVKM. The CDR3 has 14 amino acids. The CDR3: CASTTQWSSYEQYF. The CDR3, as DNA: TGTGCCAGCACAACACAGTGGAGCTCCTACGAGCAGTACTTC.

The table lists this clonotype with a few counts. The rearrangement joins TRBV9 to TRBJ2-1; possibly TRBD1 for D (5 bases). The CDR3 consists of 16 residues. The V end was cut by 1 base, the J end by 0 bases, with 11 bases between. Looked up from germline, CDR1 is SGDLS and CDR2 is YYNGEE. The CDR3 region has the DNA TGTGCCAGCAGCGTATCAGGGCCGAGCTCCTACAATGAGCAGTTCTTC. This codes for CASSVSGPSSYNEQFF.

There are many counts of this clonotype. The V and J genes are TRBV7-2 and TRBJ2-3; D not certain. The germline V and J ends were trimmed by 0 bases and 5 bases, with 6 bases remaining between them. Germline-derived CDR1 and CDR2 are SGHTA and FQGNSA. The CDR3 has 13 amino acids. The CDR3, as DNA: TGTGCCAGCAGCTTAGCCCCAGGAGATACGCAGTATTTT. This gives the protein CASSLAPGDTQYF.

This clonotype was seen ten or more times. This rearrangement joins TRBV4-1 to TRBJ2-2; 11 bases agree with TRBD1. Germline values: CDR1 MGHRA, CDR2 YSYEKL. The J segment lost 7 bases and the V segment lost 3 bases, leaving 4 bases of the junction unmatched. This CDR3 is built from 15 residues. The CDR3: CASSQGQGVFGELFF. As DNA, the CDR3 is TGCGCCAGCAGCCAGGGACAGGGGGTATTCGGGGAGCTGTTTTTT.

The rearrangement links TRBV6-1 to TRBJ1-1, with TRBD1 matching 9 bases. The CDR3 loop spans 14 amino acids. V was pared by 10 bases and J by 2 bases, with 8 bases of the junction left unmatched. Per germline, CDR1 MNHNS and CDR2 SASEGT. In nucleotides, the CDR3 is TGTGCCACCCGCGGGACAGGGTTTAACACTGAAGCTTTCTTT. This gives the protein CATRGTGFNTEAFF.

This clonotype came up many times. The rearrangement links TRBV5-6 to TRBJ1-5, with D uncertain. V lost 1 base and J lost 6, with 5 bases in between. This CDR3 is 12 amino acids long. CDR1 and CDR2 (germline): SGHDT, YYEEEE. In DNA, the CDR3 is TGTGCCAGCAGCTTGAGGTCTCAGCCCCAGCATTTT. The encoded protein is CASSLRSQPQHF.

In this sample, this clonotype turned up many times. This sequence joins TRBV5-1 and TRBJ2-2, with 7 bases that match TRBD2. J lost 4 bases, V lost 1 base, and 4 bases had no gene match. The CDR3 sequence is 15 residues long. CDR1 is SGHRS, CDR2 YFSETQ, per germline. The CDR3 spells CASSLSGVVTGELFF. The CDR3 DNA sequence: TGCGCCAGCAGCTTGAGCGGGGTCGTCACCGGGGAGCTGTTTTTT.

This clonotype was seen ten or more times. V and J are TRBV7-2 and TRBJ2-7, with 13 bases that match TRBD2. Germline values: CDR1 SGHTA, CDR2 FQGNSA. This CDR3 is built from 17 residues. V shed 5 bases and J 2 bases; nucleotides not matched to a gene: 9. CDR3 amino acids: CASSPHSGTSGTYEQYF. The CDR3, as DNA: TGTGCCAGCAGCCCTCATTCCGGGACTAGCGGGACCTACGAGCAGTACTTC.